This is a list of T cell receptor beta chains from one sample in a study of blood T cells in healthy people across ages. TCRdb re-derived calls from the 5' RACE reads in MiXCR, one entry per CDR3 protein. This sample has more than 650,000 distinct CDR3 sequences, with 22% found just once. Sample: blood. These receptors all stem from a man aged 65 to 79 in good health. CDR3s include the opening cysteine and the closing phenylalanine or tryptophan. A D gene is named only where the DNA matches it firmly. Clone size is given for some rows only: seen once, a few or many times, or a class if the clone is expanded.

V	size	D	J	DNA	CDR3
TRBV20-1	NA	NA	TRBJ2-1	TGCAGTGCTAGAGATTGGGGGGTGTCCTACAATGAGCAGTTCTTC	CSARDWGVSYNEQFF
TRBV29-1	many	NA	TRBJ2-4	TGCAGCGCCCGGACCGGTAACGGGATTCAGTACTTC	CSARTGNGIQYF
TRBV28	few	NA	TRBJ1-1	TGTGCCAGCAGGGTACCGAGAATAGGGGGGGAGGCTTTCTTT	CASRVPRIGGEAFF
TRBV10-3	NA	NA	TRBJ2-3	TGTGTCCTCAGGTCGGGGCCTAGCACAGATACGCAGTATTTT	CVLRSGPSTDTQYF
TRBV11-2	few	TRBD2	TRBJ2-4	TGTGCCAGCAGCCCATACTATTCAGCGGGGGTAGCCAAAAACATTCAGTACTTC	CASSPYYSAGVAKNIQYF
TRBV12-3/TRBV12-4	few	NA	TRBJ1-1	TGTGCCAGTCGGGAGGCTGAGAACACTGAAGCTTTCTTT	CASREAENTEAFF
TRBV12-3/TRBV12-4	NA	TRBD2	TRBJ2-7	TGTGCCAGCAGCCATGGGACTAGCGGTGGCTACGAGCAGTACTTC	CASSHGTSGGYEQYF
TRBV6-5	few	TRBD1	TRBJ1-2	TGTGCCAGCAGTGCAAGGGGACAGGGGGGAGGCTACACCTTC	CASSARGQGGGYTF
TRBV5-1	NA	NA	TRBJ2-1	TGCGCCAGCAGCTTGGCCGGTAGCGGAAGCTCCTACAATGAGCAGTTCTTC	CASSLAGSGSSYNEQFF
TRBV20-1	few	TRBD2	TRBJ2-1	TGCAGTGCTAGAAAGGGACTAGCGGGGGGCAATGAGCAGTTCTTC	CSARKGLAGGNEQFF
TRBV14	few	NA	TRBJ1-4	TGTGCCAGCAGCCGACAGAGTTTGGGTGAAAAACTGTTTTTT	CASSRQSLGEKLFF
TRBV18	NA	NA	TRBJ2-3	TGTGCCAGCTCTCGGGTCCACAGTAGCACAGATACGCAGTATTTT	CASSRVHSSTDTQYF
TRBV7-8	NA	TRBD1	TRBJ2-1	TGTGCCAGCTCAACCTTCAGGGGGCAATCCTACAATGAGCAGTTCTTC	CASSTFRGQSYNEQFF
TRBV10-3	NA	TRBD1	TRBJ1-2	TGTGCCATCAGAGACAGGGAGGGCTATGGCTACACCTTC	CAIRDREGYGYTF
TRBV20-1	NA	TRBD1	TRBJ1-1	TGCAGTGCTAGGACAGGGCCCACTGAAGCTTTCTTT	CSARTGPTEAFF
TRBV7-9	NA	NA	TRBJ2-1	TGTGCCAGCAGCTTATTTGTGCTTCCTAATAACAATGAGCAGTTCTTC	CASSLFVLPNNNEQFF
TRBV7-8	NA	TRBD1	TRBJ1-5	TGTGCCAGCAGCGCTGAAGGGACAGGGGGTCAGCCCCAGCATTTT	CASSAEGTGGQPQHF
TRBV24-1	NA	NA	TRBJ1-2	TGTGCCACCAGTGCCGGACGGCTAGCGAGCTACACCTTC	CATSAGRLASYTF
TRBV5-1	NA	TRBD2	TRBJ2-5	TGCGCCAGCAGCTTGGCAGGTCCGGGGGGGAAGCAAGAGACCCAGTACTTC	CASSLAGPGGKQETQYF
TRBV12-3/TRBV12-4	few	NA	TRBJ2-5	TGTGCCAGCAGTTTAAGAGAGACCCGGTACTTC	CASSLRETRYF
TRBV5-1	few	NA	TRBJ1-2	TGCGCCAGCAGCACGGGCCTAGGTAATGGCTACACCTTC	CASSTGLGNGYTF
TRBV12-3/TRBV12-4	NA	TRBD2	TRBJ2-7	TGTGCCAGCAGTTTAACTGGCGGGGGGCTGGAGCAGTACTTC	CASSLTGGGLEQYF
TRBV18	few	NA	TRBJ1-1	TGTGCCAGCTCACCCTTCGAAAGGGCCACTGAAGCTTTCTTT	CASSPFERATEAFF
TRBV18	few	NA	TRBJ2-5	TGTGCCAGCTCACGCAATACAGGCTTGGAGACCCAGTACTTC	CASSRNTGLETQYF